The clone carrying this T cell receptor (beta chain) came up many times. No antigen is known for it. Exclusion of a patient resulted from uncontrolled infection, other autoimmune disease, pregnancy or lactation. Based on clinical symptoms, serum thyroxine and TRAb, thyroid ultrasound and orbital computed tomography, diagnoses were reached. The CDR3 totals 13 residues. Trimming shortened V by 5 bases and J by 0 bases, and 8 bases separated the two germline ends. Per germline, CDR1 SSHAT and CDR2 FNYEAQ (reference sequence). The data derive from a study of T cells in Graves' hyperthyroidism and ophthalmopathy. Amplification targeted TCR beta CDR3 regions from RNA transcripts. First-round RT-PCR targeting the TCR CDR3 was performed with the HTBI primer set. TCRdb processed the multiplex PCR reads anew with MiXCR; each CDR3 protein has one entry. The sample consists of 600,000 to 700,000 distinct CDR3 sequences, roughly 46% of them appearing once.

Study-wide points: Most thyroid clonotypes expanded above 0.001 appeared in blood too. Model output signaled ophthalmopathy a median roughly 6.5 months ahead of onset.

Specimen: peripheral blood or thyroid tissue (not recorded which). The rearrangement joins TRBV7-7 to TRBJ2-7, with D uncertain. This clonotype was sampled from an adult man with Graves' disease, either hyperthyroidism or ophthalmopathy (not recorded which). The CDR3 protein is CASSTHASYEQYF. DNA of the CDR3: TGTGCCAGCAGCACACACGCCTCCTACGAGCAGTACTTC. Full variable domain (outside the CDR3, taken from reference TRBV7-7 and TRBJ2-7): GAGVSQSPRYKVTKRGQDVTLRCDPISSHATLYWYQQALGQGPEFLTYFNYEAQPDKSGLPSDRFSAERPEGSISTLTIQRTEQRDSAMYRCASSTHASYEQYFGPGTRLTVT.